This T cell receptor beta chain was profiled in a study of monozygotic twins with inflammatory bowel disease. The CDR3 sequence is 12 residues long. Germline V gives CDR1 DFQATT, CDR2 SNEGSKA (reference sequence). Per donor there was one draw, yielding a blood sample of 2.5 ml. Added by template switching were UMIs that each held a 6-nucleotide sample barcode. With around 16 and 10 cycles respectively, two nested PCRs were carried out on TCRalpha and TCRbeta cDNA. TCRdb re-called the 5' RACE reads; one entry per CDR3 protein, DNA not given. This table lists 420,000 or so distinct CDR3 sequences. The chain recombines TRBV20-1 with TRBJ1-5. The sequence was collected from a human donor with ulcerative colitis or Crohn's disease, or a healthy co-twin of an affected twin (not recorded which). Sequencing was carried out using blood. CDR3 in amino acids: CSARYSNQPQHF.